The clone carrying this T cell receptor (beta chain) is a singleton in its sample. This record comes from a study of blood T cell repertoires in COVID-19. Turning to the study itself: From the United States, Italy and Spain came samples of acute and convalescent COVID-19. The cDNA or gDNA used as material had been derived from T cells, B-cell-depleted T cells, or PBMCs.

This CDR3 contains 17 residues. Trimming cost V 5 bases and J 0 bases, with 18 bases left between them. Germline CDR1 reads SEHNR; CDR2 reads FQNEAQ (reference sequence). As processed by the authors: Quantification of nucleated cells was approximated via reference gene primer amplification. Data came from immunoSEQ multiplex PCR; TCRdb stores just in-frame clones and leaves some out. The D gene and trimming were derived from the DNA, and the V and J assignments and clone size from that table. This table has 190,000 or so clones, around 86% appearing once. The receptor was derived from a man aged 35-49 years with active or convalescent COVID-19. Sequenced material: peripheral blood. The gene calls are TRBV7-9 and TRBJ2-3; a weak D match, TRBD2 (5 bases). DNA for the CDR3: TGTGCCAGCAGCCCCCGAGGGAGCGCCGCTAGCACAGATACGCAGTATTTT. Translated, it gives CASSPRGSAASTDTQYF.